The TCR beta chain described here comes from a study of T cell responses to AZD1222 COVID-19 vaccine. Study-level points and caveats: There were repertoire samples only from the period after the peak T cell response.

The method was immunoSEQ multiplex PCR; TCRdb's version includes in-frame clones alone and lacks a portion of them. The sample yields under 200,000 clones, more than 90% seen once. Germline assignment: CDR1 SSHAT and CDR2 FNYEAQ (reference sequence). The CDR3 runs to 13 residues. Comments on this clone: Its antigen is unknown. One junction end does not reproduce the germline sequence, and a read error may be involved.

The sequences come from peripheral blood, collected on day 0 of AZD1222 vaccination. This TCR derives from an adult in good health. The J gene is TRBJ2-5, the V gene TRBV7-7; weak D call: TRBD2 (5 bases). CDR3: CASSHGVEETQYF. CDR3 DNA: TGTGCTAGCAGCCACGGGGTTGAAGAGACCCAGTACTTC.